Each of the 8 T cell receptor beta chains below was sequenced from the same sample in a study of blood T cell repertoires in COVID-19. Profiled with immunoSEQ multiplex PCR; TCRdb holds only in-frame clones, not every one. Of 350,000 to 400,000 clones in the sample, approximately 86% were seen once. Sequences were obtained from peripheral blood. Receptors originate from a woman in her fifties or sixties with COVID-19, enrolled during active disease.

The rearrangement uses TRBV2 and TRBJ2-7, with 9 bases that match TRBD1. Trimming removed 10 bases from V and 3 bases from J; junction bases left unmatched: 7. Germline-derived CDR1 and CDR2 are SNHLY and FYNNEI. The CDR3 contains 13 residues. In DNA form, the CDR3 reads TGTGCCACCTCGGGGACAGGGAACTACGAGCAGTACTTC. Translated, it gives CATSGTGNYEQYF.

The chain uses TRBV10-3 and TRBJ1-2; possibly TRBD1 for D (5 bases). Trimming cost V 6 bases and J 2 bases, with 10 bases left between them. Germline lookup yields CDR1 ENHRY and CDR2 SYGVKD. CDR3 length: 13 amino acids. In nucleotides, the CDR3 is TGTGCCATCAGACCGACAGAAAACTATGGCTACACCTTC. Encoded protein: CAIRPTENYGYTF.

The chain carries TRBV10-1 and TRBJ2-1; 7 bases map to TRBD1. CDR1 is WNHNN and CDR2 is SYGVQD in the germline V gene (reference sequence). Trimming at V came to 7 bases and at J to 8 bases, leaving 8 bases not matched to a gene. The CDR3 runs 13 residues. Here the CDR3 reads CASMRTGSDEQFF. The CDR3 bases are TGCGCCAGCATGCGGACAGGATCGGATGAGCAGTTCTTC.

The sample holds a few counts of this clone. The CDR3 loop is CASSPRENTYNEQFF. DNA of the CDR3: TGTGCCAGCAGCCCAAGGGAGAATACCTACAATGAGCAGTTCTTC. The chain carries TRBV7-9 and TRBJ2-1; D possibly corresponds to TRBD2 (5 bases). V was shortened by 5 bases and J by 2 bases, with 13 bases between the two germline ends. CDR3 length: 15 amino acids. Germline lookup yields CDR1 SEHNR and CDR2 FQNEAQ (reference sequence).

This rearrangement joins TRBV7-8 to TRBJ2-1; 10 bases are shared with TRBD1. Per germline, CDR1 SGHVS and CDR2 FQNEAQ. This CDR3 spans 18 amino acids. V dropped 6 bases and J dropped 7; count of bases not matched to a gene: 18. DNA of the CDR3: TGTGCCAGCAGATCCGGGACAGGGGTTAGGGTAGGTAGTAATGAGCAGTTCTTC. Translated, it gives CASRSGTGVRVGSNEQFF.

A few counts support this clone. CDR3 residues: CASSDEEGRTEAFF. The CDR3 bases are TGCGCCAGCAGTGATGAGGAGGGGAGAACTGAAGCTTTCTTT. This sequence joins TRBV10-1 and TRBJ1-1, with a possible D match to TRBD1 (5 bases). The CDR3 is 14 amino acids. Trimming removed 3 bases at V and 5 bases at J, with 13 bases between. The germline V gene encodes CDR1 WNHNN and CDR2 SYGVQD (reference sequence).

The genes are TRBV7-3 and TRBJ2-7; D is perhaps TRBD1 (6 bases). The CDR3 sequence is 15 residues long. Germline V lookup: CDR1 SGHTA, CDR2 FQGTGA. Trimming took off 5 bases at V and 2 bases at J, with 16 bases between the two ends. The CDR3 reads CASSKTGTPAYEQYF. In DNA form, the CDR3 reads TGTGCCAGCAGCAAGACCGGGACACCCGCCTACGAGCAGTACTTC.

This chain connects TRBV3-1 (or the pseudogene TRBV3-2) to TRBJ1-2; 10 bases align to TRBD1. Germline V gene sequence: CDR1 LGHDT, CDR2 YNNKEL (reference sequence). J was trimmed by 7 bases and V by 4 bases; bases with no gene match: 6. The CDR3 consists of 14 residues. CDR3 DNA: TGTGCCAGCAGCCGGGACAGGGGTTCCTCTGGCTACACCTTC. It codes for CASSRDRGSSGYTF.